Listed below are T cell receptor beta chains from one sample, sequenced in a study of blood T cell repertoires in COVID-19. Assay: immunoSEQ multiplex PCR; the TCRdb copy retains only in-frame clones and omits some. The top ten clones hold 2.5% of a sample with about 230,000 clones, 88% of them seen once. The sample was PBMCs or T cells enriched from blood (not recorded which). The receptors originated from a woman between 40 and 50 years old with acute COVID-19. The CDR3 runs from the conserved cysteine through the conserved F or W. Each record gives: J gene, D gene, clone size, V gene, CDR3 DNA, CDR3 protein. A D gene is named only where the DNA matches it firmly. For some rows the clone size is stated as once, few or many, or as a class when expanded; others skip it.

TRBJ2-7 NA once TRBV30 TGTGCCTGGAGTAACCCCGCGGCCAGAACTTCCTACGAGCAGTACTTC CAWSNPAARTSYEQYF
TRBJ2-3 NA NA TRBV11-2 TGTGCCAGCAGGAGGGGGCGGGGGGCCTCCACAGATACGCAGTATTTT CASRRGRGASTDTQYF
TRBJ1-1 NA NA TRBV5-1 TGCGCCAGCAGACGCAGGGAGGGCACTGAAGCTTTCTTT CASRRREGTEAFF
TRBJ1-2 TRBD1 NA TRBV7-9 TGTGCCAGCAGCTTAGCCACAGGGGTTGGCTACACCTTC CASSLATGVGYTF
TRBJ1-1 NA once TRBV18 TGTGCCACCAACAGAGCCGGGGAGAACACTGAAGCTTTCTTT CATNRAGENTEAFF
TRBJ2-7 TRBD2 NA TRBV5-1 TGCGCCAGCAGCTCCAGCGGGGGGGCTTACGAGCAGTACTTC CASSSSGGAYEQYF
TRBJ2-2 TRBD2 once TRBV7-2 TGTGCCAGCAGCTTTCGACCCGGGGGGGGGTCCACCGGGGAGCTGTTTTTT CASSFRPGGGSTGELFF
TRBJ1-5 TRBD1 NA TRBV12-3/TRBV12-4 TGTGCCAGCAGTGCGACAGGGGATCAGCCCCAGCATTTT CASSATGDQPQHF
TRBJ1-4 NA NA TRBV7-8 TGTGCCAGCAGCCCTGGTTTTGGAGGTGATGAAAAACTGTTTTTT CASSPGFGGDEKLFF
TRBJ2-1 TRBD2 NA TRBV6-5 TGTGCCAGCAGACAGGGACTAGCAGCCTACAATGAGCAGTTCTTC CASRQGLAAYNEQFF
TRBJ1-2 TRBD1 NA TRBV5-1 TGCGCCAGCAGGACAGGGGGCCCATCGGTTGGCTACACCTTC CASRTGGPSVGYTF
TRBJ2-5 TRBD2 NA TRBV4-1 TGCGCCAGCAGACTCGGGACTAGCGGGCCCGGGGCCCAGTACTTC CASRLGTSGPGAQYF
TRBJ1-2 NA NA TRBV18 TGTGCCAGCTCACCTATTTATGGCTACACCTTC CASSPIYGYTF
TRBJ2-5 TRBD2 NA TRBV9 TGTGCCAGCTCTTCGGGAGGGAGTCGCGGAGAGACCCAGTACTTC CASSSGGSRGETQYF
TRBJ1-1 TRBD1 NA TRBV6-5 TGTGCCAGCAGGCGACAGGGTATGAACACTGAAGCTTTCTTT CASRRQGMNTEAFF
TRBJ2-1 TRBD2 NA TRBV11-2 TGTGCCAGCAGCCCGACTAGCGGGTCCTCAGTCGGGCAGTTCTTC CASSPTSGSSVGQFF
TRBJ2-1 TRBD1 once TRBV11-2 TGTGCCAGCAGCCCTGACAGGGGCGATGAGCAGTTCTTC CASSPDRGDEQFF
TRBJ2-1 TRBD2 NA TRBV2 TGTGCCAGCAGCGTTCAACTAGCGGATGAGCAGTTCTTC CASSVQLADEQFF
TRBJ1-1 TRBD1 NA TRBV19 TGTGCCAGCGCATGGGGACAGGGGACCACTGAAGCTTTCTTT CASAWGQGTTEAFF
TRBJ2-5 TRBD2 NA TRBV5-1 TGCGCCAGCAGCCCACTACCCGGGAGGGAAGAGACCCAGTACTTC CASSPLPGREETQYF
TRBJ1-2 TRBD1 NA TRBV7-2 TGTGCCAGCAGCCCGGGACAGGGGGCAAGTGGCTACACCTTC CASSPGQGASGYTF
TRBJ1-3 NA once TRBV19 TGTGCCAGTAGTATATTCGCGGCAGCTAGCGGAAACACCATATATTTT CASSIFAAASGNTIYF
TRBJ2-7 NA NA TRBV11-2 TGTGCCAGCAGCTCTACAGGATCAGAGTACTTC CASSSTGSEYF
TRBJ2-5 TRBD2 NA TRBV7-2 TGTGCCAGCAGCTTAGGGGGGCGGGGGGCCCAAGAGACCCAGTACTTC CASSLGGRGAQETQYF
TRBJ2-7 TRBD1 once TRBV27 TGTGCCAGCAGTTCTACTCCCTTGACAGGGGGCTACGAGCAGTACTTC CASSSTPLTGGYEQYF
TRBJ2-1 NA NA TRBV4-3 TGCGCCAGCAGCCAAGACGCCGGGACTCATAATGAGCAGTTCTTC CASSQDAGTHNEQFF
TRBJ2-1 TRBD2 NA TRBV27 TGTGCCAGCAGTTCGGGACTAGCGGGAAGTCACTCCTACAATGAGCAGTTCTTC CASSSGLAGSHSYNEQFF
TRBJ1-5 NA NA TRBV6-2/TRBV6-3 TGTGCCAGCAGTTACTCGATGGTCGGTCAGCCCCAGCATTTT CASSYSMVGQPQHF
TRBJ1-4 TRBD1 once TRBV6-5 TGTGCCAGCAGGCAACAGGGGGCGTCTGAAAAACTGTTTTTT CASRQQGASEKLFF
TRBJ1-1 TRBD1 NA TRBV12-3/TRBV12-4 TGTGCCAGCACCCAGACAGGGGAAGCTTTCTTT CASTQTGEAFF
TRBJ1-2 TRBD1 NA TRBV24-1 TGTGCCACCAGTGCCCCGGACAGGGGTAGCTATGGCTACACCTTC CATSAPDRGSYGYTF
TRBJ1-4 TRBD1 NA TRBV5-4 TGTGCCAGCAGCGGGGGACAGGGGAGGAGAAAACTGTTTTTT CASSGGQGRRKLFF
TRBJ2-5 TRBD2 NA TRBV4-3 TGCGCCAGCAGCCAAGAAACCGGGAGGCTTACGGAGACCCAGTACTTC CASSQETGRLTETQYF
TRBJ2-1 TRBD1 NA TRBV4-3 TGCGCCAGCAGCCGCGACAGGGGGTCTTACAATGAGCAGTTCTTC CASSRDRGSYNEQFF
TRBJ1-1 NA few TRBV5-5 TGTGCCAGCAGCTTGGGGGGCCGGGGAGGGAACACTGAAGCTTTCTTT CASSLGGRGGNTEAFF
TRBJ1-2 NA NA TRBV5-6 TGTGCCAGCAGCTTAGGAGGGGAAGGTGGCTACACCTTC CASSLGGEGGYTF
TRBJ1-5 TRBD1 few TRBV7-2 TGTGCCAGCAGCACAAGACAGGGGGCTGGGCAGCCCCAGCATTTT CASSTRQGAGQPQHF
TRBJ2-3 TRBD2 NA TRBV5-4 TGTGCCAGCAGCTTAGGCGGGGGGGTTATAGATACGCAGTATTTT CASSLGGGVIDTQYF
TRBJ2-2 NA NA TRBV11-2 TGTGCCAGCAGCCCCATGACAGCAACGAACACCGGGGAGCTGTTTTTT CASSPMTATNTGELFF
TRBJ2-3 TRBD1 NA TRBV5-4 TGTGCCAGCAGCCCGGGACAGGTCGGGACAGATACGCAGTATTTT CASSPGQVGTDTQYF
TRBJ2-5 TRBD1 NA TRBV6-5 TGTGCCAGCAGGACGACAGGGGGAGGAGAGACCCAGTACTTC CASRTTGGGETQYF
TRBJ1-6 NA NA TRBV4-3 TGCGCCAGCAGCCAAGTACAAGGCCAGGGATATAATTCACCCCTCCACTTT CASSQVQGQGYNSPLHF
TRBJ2-1 NA NA TRBV12-3/TRBV12-4 TGTGCCAGCAGTTTAGTTAAAAACAATGAGCAGTTCTTC CASSLVKNNEQFF
TRBJ2-4 NA NA TRBV7-2 TGTGCCAGCAGCCCCCAGATTATAGCCAAAAACATTCAGTACTTC CASSPQIIAKNIQYF
TRBJ1-4 TRBD1 NA TRBV4-1 TGCGCCAGCAGCCAGAATCGGGAGACAGGGAAGGAAAAACTGTTTTTT CASSQNRETGKEKLFF
TRBJ1-4 NA NA TRBV2 TGTGCCAGCAGTGGTGGTGGACTTCGTGAAAAACTGTTTTTT CASSGGGLREKLFF
TRBJ2-5 NA NA TRBV7-2 TGTGCCAGCAGCTTCACTGGGCTGGAGACCCAGTACTTC CASSFTGLETQYF
TRBJ1-2 TRBD1 once TRBV7-9 TGTGCCAGCAGCTTGGGACAGAGCTATGGCTACACCTTC CASSLGQSYGYTF
TRBJ1-1 NA NA TRBV7-2 TGTGCCAGCAGCTTCTCAGGGCCACCCACTGAAGCTTTCTTT CASSFSGPPTEAFF
TRBJ1-1 NA NA TRBV30 TGTGCCCGGGCGCGGGGGGATACTGAAGCTTTCTTT CARARGDTEAFF
TRBJ1-1 TRBD1 NA TRBV27 TGTGCCAGCAGTTTAGTCGGGGGACAGGGGGTGGGTGAAGCTTTCTTT CASSLVGGQGVGEAFF
TRBJ2-1 TRBD2 NA TRBV7-2 TGTGCCAGCAGCTTAGGAGGGAGGGGCTACAATGAGCAGTTCTTC CASSLGGRGYNEQFF
TRBJ1-1 NA NA TRBV5-6 TGTGCCAGCAGCTTGAACGGCACCCCGCGGAGGGACACTGAAGCTTTCTTT CASSLNGTPRRDTEAFF
TRBJ1-2 NA NA TRBV12-3/TRBV12-4 TGTGCCAGCAGCCTTGGGCCCAATGGCTACACCTTC CASSLGPNGYTF
TRBJ1-3 TRBD1 few TRBV2 TGTGCCAGTGCCGGGGACAGGGGAAATGGAAACACCATATATTTT CASAGDRGNGNTIYF